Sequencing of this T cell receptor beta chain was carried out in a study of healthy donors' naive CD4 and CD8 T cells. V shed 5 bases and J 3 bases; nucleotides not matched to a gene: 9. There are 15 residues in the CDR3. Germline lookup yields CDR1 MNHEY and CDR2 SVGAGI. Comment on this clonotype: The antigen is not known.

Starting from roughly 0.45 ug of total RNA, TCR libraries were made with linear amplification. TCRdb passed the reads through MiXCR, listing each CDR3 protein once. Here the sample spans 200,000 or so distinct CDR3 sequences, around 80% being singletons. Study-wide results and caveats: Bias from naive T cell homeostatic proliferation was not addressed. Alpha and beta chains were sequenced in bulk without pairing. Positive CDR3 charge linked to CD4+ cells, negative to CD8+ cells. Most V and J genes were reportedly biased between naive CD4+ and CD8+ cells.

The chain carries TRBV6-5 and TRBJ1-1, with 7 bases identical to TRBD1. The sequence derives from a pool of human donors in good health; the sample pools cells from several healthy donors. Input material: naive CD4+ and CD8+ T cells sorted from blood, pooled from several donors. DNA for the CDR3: TGTGCCAGCAGTACCCCGGACAGGCCGGACACTGAAGCTTTCTTT. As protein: CASSTPDRPDTEAFF.